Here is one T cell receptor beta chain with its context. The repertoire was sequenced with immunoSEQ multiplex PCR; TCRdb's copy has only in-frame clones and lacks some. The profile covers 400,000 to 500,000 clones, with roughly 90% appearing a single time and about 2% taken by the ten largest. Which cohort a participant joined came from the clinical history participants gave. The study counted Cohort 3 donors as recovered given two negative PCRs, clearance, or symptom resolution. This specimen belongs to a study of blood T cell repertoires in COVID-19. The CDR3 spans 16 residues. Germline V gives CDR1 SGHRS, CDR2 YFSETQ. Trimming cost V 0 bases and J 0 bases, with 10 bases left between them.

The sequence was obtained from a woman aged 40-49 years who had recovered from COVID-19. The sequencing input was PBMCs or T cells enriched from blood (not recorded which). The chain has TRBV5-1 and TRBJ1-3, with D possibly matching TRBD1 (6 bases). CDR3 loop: CASSLVGQYSGNTIYF. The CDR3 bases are TGCGCCAGCAGCTTGGTTGGACAGTACTCTGGAAACACCATATATTTT.